This TCR beta chain was identified in a study of cytomegalovirus exposure and HLA in healthy donors (dated by TCRdb to the late 2010s). As for the study more broadly: An earlier analysis of 587 of the donors reported 276 Gb of sequence data and 117 million unique TCR beta sequences obtained from 150 million to 200 million T cells. A later analysis re-analyzed previously published TCR beta repertoires from hundreds of donors and added high-resolution HLA genotyping to study TCR occurrence patterns. Every discovery cohort repertoire had been produced on one sequencing platform. The aim of the study was to test whether cataloging public T cell receptors could identify signatures of past pathogen exposure. A later genetic analysis took genome-wide SNP genotypes for 398 of the 666 donors and used that subset as a discovery cohort. Roughly 5 DR-DQ haplotypes were treated as single units for association and clustering because of strong linkage in the cohort. Rather than using new phenotypic data, the later analysis identified candidate immune exposures from TCR beta sequences and from how often those sequences occurred across donors. Among approximately 370 genotyped donors of the cohort, an average of approximately 240,000 unique TCR beta nucleotide sequences was sequenced per donor, of which about 18% were non-productive. Of the roughly 400 genotyped donors, 65% to 90% were placed in the genetic ancestry cluster associated with self-reported Caucasian donors. High-throughput TCR immunosequencing, statistical association of individual TCRs with disease status, and machine learning were combined to predict cytomegalovirus infection status. In addition to the first cohort of 666 subjects, a separate validation cohort of under 150 different subjects was used. Using immunosequencing, the study profiled T cell repertoires from around 680 subjects and related those repertoires to cytomegalovirus serostatus. In an earlier analysis of roughly 580 of the donors, high-throughput TCR beta sequencing was used to judge whether each TCR beta V gene segment behaved as functional or pseudogenic. Approximately 300 gigabases of sequencing data and 91 million or so unique TCR sequences made up an early release that covered under 750 HLA-typed donors. Donor age, sex, ethnicity and CMV serostatus were compiled alongside the repertoire data. HLA typing included class I and class II loci at four-digit resolution. Typing coverage differed by locus: A, B, C, DRB1 and DQB1 were typed in about 620-630 donors, DQA1 in 500 to 550, DPA1 in over 600, and DPB1 in just under 480.

The cohort was made up of hundreds of healthy bone marrow donors. At the time of sampling, every cohort member was nominally healthy, though immune exposures that went unrecorded were likely present. The donor tested CMV seronegative and was one of the 352 seronegative cohort members. A peripheral blood sample was collected from each donor, and TCR beta sequencing was performed on peripheral blood mononuclear cells. Genomic DNA extraction from the blood cell samples was performed with the Qiagen DNeasy Blood Extraction Kit. Comment on this clone: The antigen it binds to is not known. The input lacks base qualities; no much larger clone sits a single base away.

On the study overall, not on this receptor specifically: The earlier analysis of fewer than 750 of the donors excluded some 15 rarely observed V segments, including chromosome 9 orphons, because counts were too low. Because HLA typing was missing for some donors at each locus, association tests included only the typed subset. The sequencing pipeline was judged likely to have produced a cluster of highly shared sequence variants as a technical artifact. Assigning TCR associations to individual alleles was difficult when HLA alleles, especially DR and DQ, strongly co-occurred. While some public TCRs were present in many individuals, most TCR sequences turned up only very rarely across donors. In a later analysis, TCR association rates were found to vary across HLA loci, with the most associated TCRs seen for DRB1 alleles and the fewest for HLA-C alleles. Several of the top co-occurrence clusters appeared to be linked to parvovirus B19, influenza, CMV and Epstein-Barr virus, according to a later analysis. In vitro tests confirmed that a few of the cytomegalovirus-associated TCR beta chains recognize cytomegalovirus antigens. In an earlier analysis of approximately 590 of the donors, most TCR beta V segments were observed in productive rearrangements about 90% or about 30% of the time, broadly matching IMGT annotations. The only immune exposure information available for the cohort was CMV serostatus. Linkage disequilibrium might explain the correlated functional status among segregating V segments, but an unknown experimental factor could not be excluded. According to a later analysis, most CMV-associated TCR beta chains appeared to be HLA-restricted, and the HLA associations seemed to be driven largely by CMV exposure. The presence/absence analyses assumed that sequencing depth was roughly uniform across donors, and that assumption may not be true. A later analysis found that HLA-associated TCR beta chains were more clonally expanded and had lower generation probabilities than equally common non-associated chains. It was suggested by the authors that the approach could potentially be generalized to other disease states and immunological phenotypes. The classifier was reported to diagnose cytomegalovirus status with high specificity and sensitivity in both the original cohort and the validation cohort. In a later analysis, around 17,000 TCR beta sequences were associated with specific HLA alleles at a false discovery rate of 0.05. A further reported finding was that TCR beta sequences accurately predicted the HLA-A and HLA-B alleles for most subjects in the first cohort. In a later genetic analysis, fewer N-insertions in productive TCRs were reported among donors in an Asian-associated ancestry cluster than the 666-donor mean. An association between a missense DCLRE1C variant and V-gene and J-gene trimming of TCR beta chains was found in a later genetic analysis and replicated in an independent cohort. In this cohort, only TCR beta chains were sequenced, and detectable features were limited by the absence of alpha or paired-chain data. The study listed 150 to 200 TCR beta chains as associated with cytomegalovirus.

The library came from the immunoSEQ multiplex PCR assay. A mixture of 60 forward primers for TCR Vbeta segments and 13 reverse primers for TCR Jbeta segments was used in the multiplex PCR. A multiplex PCR assay on genomic DNA amplified the CDR3 region of rearranged TCR beta genes. The Illumina HiSeq System was used to sequence the amplified TCR beta libraries as 87-base-pair reads. The paper's processing steps were these. Across the roughly 600 repertoires, a later analysis counted 78 million or so unique TCR beta chains, 9 million to 14 million of which were shared by at least two donors. A nearest-neighbor algorithm error-corrected the raw reads and collapsed the reads into unique sequences, merging closely related sequences to remove PCR and sequencing errors. V, D and J gene segments were assigned by aligning CDR3 sequences to IMGT reference sequences. Each retained sequence needed at least a six-nucleotide match to both a V gene segment and a J gene segment. A rearrangement counted as productive if the CDR3 had no stop codons and remained in frame with V and J, and every other rearrangement counted as non-productive. Following IMGT convention, CDR3 was defined as the stretch from the second conserved V-encoded cysteine to the conserved J-encoded phenylalanine. The earlier analysis of about 500 of the donors excluded sequences that lacked an unambiguous match to a single V gene segment. In an earlier analysis of several hundred of the donors, V segments were called functional above 56.7% productive rearrangements and were called segregating when the between-donor standard deviation exceeded 5%. A statistical classification framework was built to diagnose cytomegalovirus status from the catalog of TCR beta chain sequences. In a later analysis, TCR nucleotide sequences were compared against IMGT/GENE-DB human TR gene sequences so that V and J genes could be assigned. The TCRdist pipeline was used in a later analysis to assign CDR3 sequences and most-parsimonious VDJ recombination scenarios. In a later analysis, each TCR beta chain was defined by its CDR3 amino acid sequence together with its V-gene family, and reads without a unique V-gene family were excluded. A later analysis removed 500 to 650 highly shared, low-generation-probability nucleotide sequences to deal with suspected cross-contamination and a sequencing artifact. For each public chain, a later analysis derived a clonal expansion index from normalized ranks of inferred template counts within each repertoire. A later analysis computed generation probabilities with a VDJ recombination model fitted to out-of-frame rearrangements, and checked the results against IGoR. In a later analysis, TCR-TCR, TCR-HLA and TCR-CMV co-occurrence was scored with hypergeometric tests, and a repertoire-size bias correction was applied to TCR pairs. In a later analysis, false discovery rates were estimated by permuting HLA or CMV assignments 20 times. A later analysis grouped co-occurring TCRs with DBSCAN, adding TCRdist sequence similarity when clustering within HLA-allele-positive subsets. Repertoires with fewer than 30,000 or more than 120,000 public chains were left out of co-occurrence clustering, as were five repertoires with anomalous nucleotide sharing. TCRdb stores this immuneACCESS table with in-frame sequences only. Part of the clones is absent; in the studies checked, under half of the shortfall reflects unresolved V genes, and no reason is known for the rest. The D gene and trimming were derived from the DNA, and the V and J assignments and clone size from that table. For this sample there are 50,000 to 70,000 clones; approximately 80% appear just once. Over 3% of the sample is taken by the ten largest.

The clonotype comes from a woman aged 40 to 50 in good health and CMV-seronegative. The sequenced sample consisted of PBMCs.

The DNA reads as follows: TGTGCCAGCAGACTAGCGGGAGCCAATGAGCAGTTCTTC. It translates to CASRLAGANEQFF. Recombination linked TRBV7-8 to TRBJ2-1, with TRBD2 matching 11 junction bases. Reading the germline V gene gives CDR1 SGHVS and CDR2 FQNEAQ. Germline trimming amounts to 6 bases on V and 6 bases on J, with 1 as the count of junction bases outside the gene matches. Spanning cysteine to phenylalanine, the CDR3 consists of 13 amino acids. The sequence is cut down to CDR3 DNA, 39 bases in frame from base 1.